This TCR beta chain was found in a study of blood T cells in healthy people across ages. This clonotype was seen many times. V shed 3 bases and J shed 8 bases, with 12 bases lying between them. The CDR3 extends over 13 amino acids. Germline V gene sequence: CDR1 SGDLS, CDR2 YYNGEE. Next came a second PCR, run for about 7 to 12 cycles, which used a sample-barcoded 5' primer along with a J-beta primer mix. Sequencing yielded, for each sample, at least 3 million paired-end reads carrying CDR3. TCRdb ran MiXCR on the 5' RACE reads and lists one entry per CDR3 protein. The sample contains around 1,500,000 distinct CDR3 sequences, roughly 27% of which appear only once.

The J gene is TRBJ2-4, the V gene TRBV9; no reliable D call. Sequenced: blood. The sequence was obtained from a woman in her thirties in good health. Written as DNA, the CDR3 is TGTGCCAGCAGCGCACCTCAGTCGGACATTCAGTACTTC. It codes for CASSAPQSDIQYF. Combining the CDR3 with reference TRBV9 and TRBJ2-4 gives the whole variable domain DSGVTQTPKHLITATGQRVTLRCSPRSGDLSVYWYQQSLDQGLQFLIQYYNGEERAKGNILERFSAQQFPDLHSELNLSSLELGDSALYFCASSAPQSDIQYFGAGTRLSVL.